This T cell receptor beta chain was documented in a study of early T cells in non-severe SARS-CoV-2 infection. The study, taken as a whole, reports: VDJdb-based annotation leaned toward anti-spike CD8 responses and missed private and CD4 specificities.

Individual cDNA molecules were tagged with unique molecular identifiers, the study reported. TCRdb itself ran the 5' RACE reads through MiXCR, one entry per CDR3 protein. The table lists 50,000 to 60,000 distinct CDR3 sequences, 5.5% to 8.5% of them singletons. Germline V gives CDR1 LGHNA, CDR2 YSLEER. V was trimmed by 0 bases and J by 4 bases, leaving 10 bases between them. The CDR3 length is 14 residues. This clonotype was picked up many times. What it recognizes is unknown. The chain joins TRBV4-3 to TRBJ2-7; TRBD2 is a possible D gene (7 bases). The sequences come from whole blood, collected at baseline. This clonotype was sampled from an adult who was a healthcare worker with PCR-confirmed SARS-CoV-2 infection or an uninfected control (not recorded which). The CDR3 DNA sequence: TGCGCCAGCAGCCAAGAGGGGGGGCGTTACGAGCAGTACTTC. It is translated as CASSQEGGRYEQYF.